This T cell receptor (beta chain) derives from a study of PD-L1 blockade in urothelial cancer. Study information: In the mid-2010s, patients got going on atezolizumab, taking 1,200 mg intravenously every 3 weeks. Blood analysis occurred 3 weeks (second dose) and 6 weeks after treatment start.

Synthetic TCR analog templates were added to each PCR reaction. Assay: immunoSEQ multiplex PCR; the TCRdb copy retains only in-frame clones and omits some. The sample yields over 45,000 clones, 85% to 90% seen once. Study-wide results and limits: Better survival was predicted by below-median pretreatment blood TCR clonality.

The time point denotes: pretreatment peripheral blood. In its sample, this clone was seen a few times. What it binds is not known. The CDR3 length is 14 residues. CDR1 and CDR2 from the germline V gene are LNHDA and SQIVND (reference sequence). Trimming removed 1 base from V and 3 bases from J, with 10 bases in between. This chain connects TRBV19 to TRBJ2-7, with a tentative D call TRBD1 (6 bases). The sequences come from PBMCs, collected around atezolizumab (anti-PD-L1) treatment. The receptor's source is a man aged 60 to 69 with urothelial cancer. This chain's CDR3 is CASSIGTANYEQYF. DNA of the CDR3: TGTGCCAGTAGTATAGGGACAGCCAACTACGAGCAGTACTTC.